This TCR beta chain was sequenced in a study of identical twins listed by TCRdb under 2016. Regarding the study in general: To test whether fetal clonotypes persist, this study deep-sequenced TCR alpha and beta repertoires from monozygotic twins, from unrelated adults of various ages, and from cord blood. Replicate twin experiments were performed at different times using different library preparation protocols to rule out contamination.

Including the terminal cysteine and phenylalanine, the CDR3 comprises 15 residues. Only the CDR3 part of the read is kept: 45 bases, read in frame from the first base. In the germline V gene, CDR1 corresponds to SGHRS and CDR2 to YFSETQ. Here V drops 0 bases and J drops 5 bases, and the junction holds 5 bases not matched to any gene. Results and caveats for the whole study, not just this receptor: Excess twin sharing in beta out-of-frame sequences was weaker because fewer shared sequences lowered the signal-to-noise ratio. Zero-insertion analyses could be partly confounded by invariant T cells such as MAIT and iNKT, although diverse VJ usage argued against such confounding for most clonotypes. Compared with coincidental sharing between unrelated individuals, out-of-frame TCR alpha sequences shared between twins showed an excess of sequences with low generation probability. Fewer insertions were carried by abundant cord blood beta clonotypes; a weaker similar trend was observed in young adult naive repertoires, while no such trend was observed in memory repertoires. Out-of-frame TCR alpha sharing in monozygotic twins was systematically underestimated by recombination models, whereas sharing between unrelated individuals was in agreement with the recombination models. Because the same donors could not be followed over many years, the conclusions relied on cross-sectional statistical analysis.

Library construction relied on 5' RACE. Sequenced using an Illumina HiSeq 2000. Template switching added a universal primer binding site, and the final cDNA carried a unique molecular identifier that allowed TCR cDNA molecules to be counted accurately. Specific primers in the conserved constant-segment region were used to synthesize first-strand cDNA for TCR alpha and beta chains. Each cDNA library was double barcoded, with a SMART-Mk sample barcode plus Illumina barcodes, to control for contamination. TruSeq adapter sequences and Illumina sample barcodes were added in two successive PCR steps. Sequencing of the TCR alpha and beta cDNA libraries was done on the Illumina HiSeq platform using custom primers. As for the authors' bioinformatics: MiGEC was used to process raw reads and extract unique molecular identifiers, and MiXCR was used to find CDR3 positions. Recombination models were inferred per individual with the repgenHMM and IGoR tools using an EM algorithm. Shared clonotypes were analyzed with the tcR package in R, and sharing was normalized by the product of cloneset sizes. Out-of-frame nonproductive sequences were analyzed to study raw recombination free of thymic and clonal selection effects. The public reads were quality trimmed at Q25 with fastp and then assembled into clones with MiXCR by TCRdb, keeping productive beta chains. Every entry covers one CDR3 protein and lists the most common genes and DNA from its rows. It is TCRdb's table, rather than the study itself, that gives the V and J calls and clone size. This sample is represented by 600,000 to 800,000 distinct CDR3 sequences; 21% of them were singletons. The ten most abundant clones make up approximately 4.5% of the sample.

In this sample, this clonotype turned up a few times. Its recognized antigen is unknown. No per-base quality is available; no much larger clone lies one base away. Every donor in the study was a healthy Caucasian. The twin cohort consisted of three pairs of female monozygotic twins, all aged about 18 to 29 years. The RNA used for TCR libraries was isolated from peripheral blood mononuclear cells. The same specimen was also included in a second study, on T cells expressing NK-cell markers. In that second paper, the authors write: In sorted CD3+CD56+NKG2C+, CD3+CD56+NKG2C- and CD3+CD56-NKG2C+ T-cell subsets from roughly 8 donors, TCR beta-chain repertoires were profiled. Of the eight sequenced donors, seven were found to be HCMV-seropositive and one was found to be HCMV-seronegative. In several experiments an anti-gammadeltaTCR antibody was added to restrict sorting to alphabetaTCR-expressing T cells. In roughly six donors, the dominant CD3+CD56+NKG2C+ clonotypes were among the top 10 CD8+ clonotypes and accounted for about 1.0-7.5% of CD8+ T cells. Those dominant clonotypes were again the most abundant among CD3+CD56-NKG2C+ cells in a handful of donors, at roughly 25-60.1%. It remained unclear whether the expanded NKG2C-expressing T cell clones were specific for HCMV antigens. All eight donors whose samples were sequenced were randomly selected healthy volunteers, three of them men and five women. HCMV serostatus was determined by detecting HCMV-specific IgG in serum with a commercial ELISA kit. For a handful of donors, bulk peripheral blood T-cell repertoires were also sequenced from unsorted PBMC. MIGEC handled demultiplexing of the reads and grouping by UMI, while MiTCR was used to assemble and quantify clonotypes. To remove erroneous sequences, TCR cDNA sequences were retained only when supported by two or more reads. The tcR package was used for downstream repertoire analysis, and clonotypes were matched between fractions using CDR3 nucleotide sequence together with V segment. VDJmatch was used to annotate antigen specificity against VDJdb, with one amino acid substitution allowed in CDR3.

The sequence joins TRBV5-1 to TRBJ2-3; the junction holds 8 bases that match TRBD2. The clonotype comes from a woman younger than 35 in good health. Sequences were obtained from PBMCs. Read as DNA, the sequence is TGCGCCAGCAGCTTGGAAGCGGGAGCTGGAGATACGCAGTATTTT. Translated, it gives CASSLEAGAGDTQYF.